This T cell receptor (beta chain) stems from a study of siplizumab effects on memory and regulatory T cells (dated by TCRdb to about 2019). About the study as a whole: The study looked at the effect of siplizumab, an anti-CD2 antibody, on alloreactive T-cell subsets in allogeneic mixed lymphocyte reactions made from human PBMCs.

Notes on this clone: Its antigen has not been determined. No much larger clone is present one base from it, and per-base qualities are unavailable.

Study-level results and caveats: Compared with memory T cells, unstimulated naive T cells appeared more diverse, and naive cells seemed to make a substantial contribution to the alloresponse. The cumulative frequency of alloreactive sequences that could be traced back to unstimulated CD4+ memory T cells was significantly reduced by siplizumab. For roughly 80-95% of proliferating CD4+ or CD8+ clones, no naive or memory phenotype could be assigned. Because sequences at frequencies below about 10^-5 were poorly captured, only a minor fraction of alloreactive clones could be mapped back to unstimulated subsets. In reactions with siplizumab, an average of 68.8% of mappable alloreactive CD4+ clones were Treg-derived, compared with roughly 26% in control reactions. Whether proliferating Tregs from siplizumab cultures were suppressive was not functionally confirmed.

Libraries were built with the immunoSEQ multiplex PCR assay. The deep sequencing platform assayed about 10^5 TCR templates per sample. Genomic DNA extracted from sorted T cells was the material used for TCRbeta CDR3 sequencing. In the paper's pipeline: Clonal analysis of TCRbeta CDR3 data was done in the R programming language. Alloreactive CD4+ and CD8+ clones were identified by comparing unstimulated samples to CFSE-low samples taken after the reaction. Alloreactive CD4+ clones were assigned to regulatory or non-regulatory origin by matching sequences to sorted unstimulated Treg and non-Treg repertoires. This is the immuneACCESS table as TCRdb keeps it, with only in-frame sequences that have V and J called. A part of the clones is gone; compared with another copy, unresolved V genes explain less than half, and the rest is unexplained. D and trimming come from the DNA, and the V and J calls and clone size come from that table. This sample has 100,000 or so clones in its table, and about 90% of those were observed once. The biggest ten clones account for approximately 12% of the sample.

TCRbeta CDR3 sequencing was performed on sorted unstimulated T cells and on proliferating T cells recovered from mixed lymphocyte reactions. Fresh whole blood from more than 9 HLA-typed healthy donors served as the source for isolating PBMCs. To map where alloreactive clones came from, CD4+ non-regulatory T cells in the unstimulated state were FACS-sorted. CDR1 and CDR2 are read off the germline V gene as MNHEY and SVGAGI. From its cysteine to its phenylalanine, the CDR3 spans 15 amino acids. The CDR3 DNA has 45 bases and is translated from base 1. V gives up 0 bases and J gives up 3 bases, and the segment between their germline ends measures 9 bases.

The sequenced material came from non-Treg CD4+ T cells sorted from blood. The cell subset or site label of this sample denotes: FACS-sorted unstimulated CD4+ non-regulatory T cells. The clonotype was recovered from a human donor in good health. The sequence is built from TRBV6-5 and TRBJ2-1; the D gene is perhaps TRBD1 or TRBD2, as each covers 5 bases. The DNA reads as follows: TGTGCCAGCAGTTACTCCCGGGACCGCTACAATGAGCAGTTCTTC. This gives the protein CASSYSRDRYNEQFF.